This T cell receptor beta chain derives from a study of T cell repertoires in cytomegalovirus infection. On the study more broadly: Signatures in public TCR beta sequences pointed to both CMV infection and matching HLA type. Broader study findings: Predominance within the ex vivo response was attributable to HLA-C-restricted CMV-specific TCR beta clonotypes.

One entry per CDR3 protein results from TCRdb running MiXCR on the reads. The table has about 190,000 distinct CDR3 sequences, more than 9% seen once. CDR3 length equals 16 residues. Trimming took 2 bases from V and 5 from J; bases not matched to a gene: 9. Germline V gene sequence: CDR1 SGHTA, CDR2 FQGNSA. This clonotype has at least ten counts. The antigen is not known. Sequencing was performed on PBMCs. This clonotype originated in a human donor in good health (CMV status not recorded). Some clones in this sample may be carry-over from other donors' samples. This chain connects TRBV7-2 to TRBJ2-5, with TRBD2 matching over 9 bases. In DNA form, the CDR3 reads TGTGCCAGCAGCTTATTTGCAGCGGGGGGACGGGAGACCCAGTACTTC. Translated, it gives CASSLFAAGGRETQYF.